The T cell receptor beta chain under discussion was sequenced for a study of control samples from healthy donors and cancer patients. Germline lookup yields CDR1 KGHSH and CDR2 LQKENI. The CDR3 is 12 residues long. V was trimmed by 3 bases and J by 4 bases, leaving 7 bases between them. Method: immunoSEQ multiplex PCR; TCRdb's copy keeps in-frame clones and lacks some. The profile shows roughly 200,000 clones, over 80% of them singletons. Worth noting for this clone: This same CDR3 is encoded by further DNA sequences in the sample.

This TCR derives from a man between 18 and 35 years old in good health. The chain has TRBV18 and TRBJ2-7; D unresolved. Material for sequencing was blood. The CDR3 protein is CASSPGSYEQYF. CDR3 sequence (DNA): TGTGCCAGCTCACCCGGCAGTTACGAGCAGTACTTC.